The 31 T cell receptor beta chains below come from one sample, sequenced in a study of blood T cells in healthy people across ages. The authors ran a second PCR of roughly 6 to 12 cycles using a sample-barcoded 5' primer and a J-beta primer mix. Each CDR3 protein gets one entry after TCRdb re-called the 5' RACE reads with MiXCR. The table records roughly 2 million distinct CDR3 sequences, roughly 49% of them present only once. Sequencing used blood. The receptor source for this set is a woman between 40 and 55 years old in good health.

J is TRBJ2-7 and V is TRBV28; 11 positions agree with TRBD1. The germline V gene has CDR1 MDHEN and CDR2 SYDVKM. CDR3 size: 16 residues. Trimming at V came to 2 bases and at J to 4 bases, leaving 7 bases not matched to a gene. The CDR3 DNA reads TGTGCCAGCAGTTTAGGTGGACAGGGGGCCATATACGAGCAGTACTTC. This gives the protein CASSLGGQGAIYEQYF. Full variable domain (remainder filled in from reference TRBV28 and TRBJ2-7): DVKVTQSSRYLVKRTGEKVFLECVQDMDHENMFWYRQDPGLGLRLIYFSYDVKMKEKGDIPEGYSVSREKKERFSLILESASTNQTSMYLCASSLGGQGAIYEQYFGPGTRLTVT.

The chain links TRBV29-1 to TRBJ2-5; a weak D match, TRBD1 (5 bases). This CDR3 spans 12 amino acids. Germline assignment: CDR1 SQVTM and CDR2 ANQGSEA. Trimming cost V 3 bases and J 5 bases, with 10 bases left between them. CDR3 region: CSVDKGRETQYF. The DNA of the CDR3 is TGCAGCGTTGATAAGGGGCGGGAGACCCAGTACTTC.

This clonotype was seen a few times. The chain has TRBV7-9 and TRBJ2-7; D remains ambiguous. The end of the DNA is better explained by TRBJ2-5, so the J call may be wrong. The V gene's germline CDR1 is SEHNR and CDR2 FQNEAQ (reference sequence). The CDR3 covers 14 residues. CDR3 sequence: CASSLDGRSETQYF. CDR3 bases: TGTGCCAGCAGCTTAGACGGACGTTCGGAGACCCAGTACTTC.

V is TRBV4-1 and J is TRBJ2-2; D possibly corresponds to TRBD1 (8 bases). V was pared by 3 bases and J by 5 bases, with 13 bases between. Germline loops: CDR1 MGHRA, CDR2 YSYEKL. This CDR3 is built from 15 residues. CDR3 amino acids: CASSHTGGGTGELFF. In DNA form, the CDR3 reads TGCGCCAGCAGCCACACAGGGGGGGGTACCGGGGAGCTGTTTTTT.

Here the CDR3 DNA reads TGTGCCATCAGTTCCGACAGGAACTTCTCCTACGAGCAGTACTTC. Amino acid sequence: CAISSDRNFSYEQYF. The V call is TRBV10-3, the J call TRBJ2-7, with a weak D call TRBD1 (6 bases). The CDR3 loop spans 15 amino acids. Trimming took off 5 bases at V and 0 bases at J, with 14 bases between the two ends. Per germline, CDR1 ENHRY and CDR2 SYGVKD.

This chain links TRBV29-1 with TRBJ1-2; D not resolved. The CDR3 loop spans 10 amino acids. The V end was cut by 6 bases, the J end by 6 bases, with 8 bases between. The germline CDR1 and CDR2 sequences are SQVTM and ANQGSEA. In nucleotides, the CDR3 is TGCAGCGTCCCGTCGGATGGCTACACCTTC. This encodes CSVPSDGYTF.

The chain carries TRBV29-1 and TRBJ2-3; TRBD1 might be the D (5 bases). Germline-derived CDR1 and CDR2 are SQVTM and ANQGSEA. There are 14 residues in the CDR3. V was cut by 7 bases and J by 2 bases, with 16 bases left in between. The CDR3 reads CSGDARGLTDTQYF. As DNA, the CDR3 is TGCAGCGGAGACGCTAGGGGCCTCACAGATACGCAGTATTTT.

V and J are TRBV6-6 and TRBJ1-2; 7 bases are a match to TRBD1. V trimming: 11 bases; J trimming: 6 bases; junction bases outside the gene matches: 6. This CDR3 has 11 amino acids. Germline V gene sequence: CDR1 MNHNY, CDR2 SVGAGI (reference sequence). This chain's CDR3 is CAATGSNGYTF. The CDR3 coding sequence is TGTGCCGCGACAGGGTCAAATGGCTACACCTTC.

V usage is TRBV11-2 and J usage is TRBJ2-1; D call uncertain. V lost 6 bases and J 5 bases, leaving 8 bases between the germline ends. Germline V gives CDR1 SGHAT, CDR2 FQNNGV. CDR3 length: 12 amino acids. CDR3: CASRYTNNEQFF. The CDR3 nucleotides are TGTGCCAGCAGGTACACCAACAATGAGCAGTTCTTC.

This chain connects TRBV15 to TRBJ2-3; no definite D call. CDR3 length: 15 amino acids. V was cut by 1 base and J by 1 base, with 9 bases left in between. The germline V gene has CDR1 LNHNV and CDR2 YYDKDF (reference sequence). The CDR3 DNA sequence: TGTGCCACCAGCAGAGTCTATGAGGGCACAGATACGCAGTATTTT. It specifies CATSRVYEGTDTQYF.

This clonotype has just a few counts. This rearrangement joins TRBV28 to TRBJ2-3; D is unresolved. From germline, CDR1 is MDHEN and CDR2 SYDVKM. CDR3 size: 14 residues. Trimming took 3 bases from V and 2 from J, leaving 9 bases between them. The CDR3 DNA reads TGTGCCAGCAGTTTTAAGGATTTCACAGATACGCAGTATTTT. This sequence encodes CASSFKDFTDTQYF.

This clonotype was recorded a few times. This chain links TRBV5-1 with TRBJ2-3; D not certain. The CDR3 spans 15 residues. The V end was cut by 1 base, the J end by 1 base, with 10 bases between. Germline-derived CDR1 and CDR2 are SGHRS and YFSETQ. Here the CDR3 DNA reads TGCGCCAGCAGCTTGTCGCGCCCCGGCACAGATACGCAGTATTTT. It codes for CASSLSRPGTDTQYF.

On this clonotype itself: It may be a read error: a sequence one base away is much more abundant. The CDR3 region is CASSHGWGQRNYGYTF. In nucleotides, the CDR3 is TGCGCCAGCAGCCATGGGTGGGGACAACGCAACTATGGCTACACCTTC. The rearrangement uses TRBV4-3 and TRBJ1-2, with D possibly being TRBD1 (6 bases). CDR1 LGHNA and CDR2 YSLEER come from the germline V gene. Trimming removed 3 bases at V and 2 bases at J, with 16 bases between. CDR3 size: 16 residues.

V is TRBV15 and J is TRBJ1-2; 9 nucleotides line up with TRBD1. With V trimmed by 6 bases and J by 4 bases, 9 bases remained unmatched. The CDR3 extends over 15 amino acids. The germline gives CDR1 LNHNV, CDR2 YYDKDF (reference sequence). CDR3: CATRTTGGVGYGYTF. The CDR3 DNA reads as TGTGCCACCAGAACAACAGGGGGCGTGGGCTATGGCTACACCTTC.

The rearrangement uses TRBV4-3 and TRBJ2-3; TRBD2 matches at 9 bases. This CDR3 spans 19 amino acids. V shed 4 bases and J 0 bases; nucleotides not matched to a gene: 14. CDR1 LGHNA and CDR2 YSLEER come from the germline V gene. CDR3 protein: CASSRDRAGGHLSTDTQYF. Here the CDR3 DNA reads TGCGCCAGCAGCCGAGATAGAGCGGGGGGCCACCTTAGCACAGATACGCAGTATTTT.

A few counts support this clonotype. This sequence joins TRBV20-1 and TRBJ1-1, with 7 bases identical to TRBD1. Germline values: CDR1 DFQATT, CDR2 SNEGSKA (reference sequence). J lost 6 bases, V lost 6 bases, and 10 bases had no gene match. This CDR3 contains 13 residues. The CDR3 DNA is TGCAGTGCCAGAAGGACAGGCGGCGCTGAAGCTTTCTTT. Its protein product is CSARRTGGAEAFF.

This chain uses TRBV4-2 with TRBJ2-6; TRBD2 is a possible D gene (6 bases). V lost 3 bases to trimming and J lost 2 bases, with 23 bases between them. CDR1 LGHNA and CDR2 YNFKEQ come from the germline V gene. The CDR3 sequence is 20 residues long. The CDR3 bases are TGTGCCAGCAGCCAGGCCTTCACCTGGATGGGGGAGGCTGGGGCCAACGTCCTGACTTTC. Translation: CASSQAFTWMGEAGANVLTF.

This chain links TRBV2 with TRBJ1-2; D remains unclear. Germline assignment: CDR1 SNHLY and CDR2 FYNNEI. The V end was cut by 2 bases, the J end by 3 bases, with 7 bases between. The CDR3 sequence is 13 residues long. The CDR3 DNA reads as TGTGCCAGCAGTGAATTTCTACACTATGGCTACACCTTC. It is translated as CASSEFLHYGYTF.

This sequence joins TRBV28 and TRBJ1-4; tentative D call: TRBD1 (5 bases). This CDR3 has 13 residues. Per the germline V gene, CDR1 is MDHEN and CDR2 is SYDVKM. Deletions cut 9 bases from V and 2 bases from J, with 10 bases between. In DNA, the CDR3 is TGTGCCAGTACTAGGGACACTAATGAAAAACTGTTTTTT. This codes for CASTRDTNEKLFF.

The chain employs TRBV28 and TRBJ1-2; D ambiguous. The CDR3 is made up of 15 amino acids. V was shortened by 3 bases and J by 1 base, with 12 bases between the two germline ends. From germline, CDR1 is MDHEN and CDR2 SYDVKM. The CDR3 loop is CASSLPQLLNYGYTF. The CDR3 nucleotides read TGTGCCAGCAGTTTGCCGCAGCTTCTTAACTATGGCTACACCTTC.

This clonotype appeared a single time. In nucleotides, the CDR3 is TGCGCCAGCAGCCAAGGCCCCCAGGTAGAAAAACTGTTTTTT. As protein: CASSQGPQVEKLFF. The chain joins TRBV4-3 to TRBJ1-4; unclear D gene. This CDR3 has 14 residues. V was pared by 1 base and J by 8 bases, with 11 bases between. In germline, CDR1 is LGHNA, CDR2 YSLEER.

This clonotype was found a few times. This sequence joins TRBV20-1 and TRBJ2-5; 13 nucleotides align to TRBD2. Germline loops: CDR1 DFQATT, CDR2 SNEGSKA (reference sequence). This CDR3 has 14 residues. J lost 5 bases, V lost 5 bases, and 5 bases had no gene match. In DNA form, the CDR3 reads TGCAGTGCTGTGGGACTAGCGGGGTATGAGACCCAGTACTTC. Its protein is CSAVGLAGYETQYF.

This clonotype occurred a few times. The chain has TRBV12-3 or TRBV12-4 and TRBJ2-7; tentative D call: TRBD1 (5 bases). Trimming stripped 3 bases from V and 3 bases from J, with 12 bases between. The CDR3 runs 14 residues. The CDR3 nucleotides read TGTGCCAGCAGTTTGGGTTCAGGGCGCTACGAGCAGTACTTC. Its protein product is CASSLGSGRYEQYF.

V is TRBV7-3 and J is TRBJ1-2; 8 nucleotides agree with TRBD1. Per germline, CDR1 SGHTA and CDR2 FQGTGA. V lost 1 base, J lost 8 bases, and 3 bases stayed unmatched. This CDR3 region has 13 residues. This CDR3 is CASSLSAGGGYTF. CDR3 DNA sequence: TGTGCCAGCAGCTTAAGCGCAGGGGGCGGCTACACCTTC.

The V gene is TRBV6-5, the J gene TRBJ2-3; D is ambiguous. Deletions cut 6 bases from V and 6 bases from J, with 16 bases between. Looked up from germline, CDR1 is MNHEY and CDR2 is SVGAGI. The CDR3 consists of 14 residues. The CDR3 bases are TGTGCCAGCAGGAGATGGGTCCAGGACGATACGCAGTATTTT. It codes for CASRRWVQDDTQYF.

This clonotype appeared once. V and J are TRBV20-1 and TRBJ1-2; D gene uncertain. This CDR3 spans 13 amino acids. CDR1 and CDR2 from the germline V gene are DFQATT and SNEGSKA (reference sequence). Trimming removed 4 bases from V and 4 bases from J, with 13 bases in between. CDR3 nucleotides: TGCAGTGCTACAAACGACCTTTTCTATGGCTACACCTTC. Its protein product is CSATNDLFYGYTF.

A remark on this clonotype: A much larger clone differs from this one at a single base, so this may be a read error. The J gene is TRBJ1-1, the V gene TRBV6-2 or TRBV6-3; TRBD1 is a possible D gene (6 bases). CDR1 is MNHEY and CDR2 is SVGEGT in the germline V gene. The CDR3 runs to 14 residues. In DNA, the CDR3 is TGTGCCAGCAGTTACTCCCCGGGGGACACTGAAGTTTTCTTT. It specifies CASSYSPGDTEVFF.

CDR3 in amino acids: CSATPLTEDHSYEQYF. The CDR3 DNA sequence: TGCAGTGCTACCCCTCTGACGGAGGACCATTCCTACGAGCAGTACTTC. The chain couples TRBV20-1 to TRBJ2-7; D is perhaps TRBD2 (5 bases). V lost 4 bases, J lost 1 base, and 20 bases lay in between. The germline gives CDR1 DFQATT, CDR2 SNEGSKA (reference sequence). CDR3 length equals 16 residues.

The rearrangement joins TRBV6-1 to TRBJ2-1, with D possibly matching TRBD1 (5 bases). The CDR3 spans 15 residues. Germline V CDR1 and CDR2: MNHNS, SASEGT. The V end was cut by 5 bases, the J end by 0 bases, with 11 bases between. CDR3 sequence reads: CASSKQADSYNEQFF. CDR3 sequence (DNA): TGTGCCAGCAGTAAACAGGCCGACTCCTACAATGAGCAGTTCTTC.

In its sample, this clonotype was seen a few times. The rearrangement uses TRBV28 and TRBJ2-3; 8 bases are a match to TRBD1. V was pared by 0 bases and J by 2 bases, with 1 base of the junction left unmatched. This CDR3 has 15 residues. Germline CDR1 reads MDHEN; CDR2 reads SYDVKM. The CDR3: CASSLWDRVTDTQYF. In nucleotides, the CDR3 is TGTGCCAGCAGTTTATGGGACAGGGTCACAGATACGCAGTATTTT.

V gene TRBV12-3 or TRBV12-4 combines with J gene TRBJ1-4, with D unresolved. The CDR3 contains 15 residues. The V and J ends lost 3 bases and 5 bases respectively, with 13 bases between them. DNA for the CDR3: TGTGCCAGCAGTTTTCGGCCAAGTCCCAATGAAAAACTGTTTTTT. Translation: CASSFRPSPNEKLFF.